This T cell receptor (beta chain) was sequenced during a study of T cell responses to AZD1222 COVID-19 vaccine (dated by TCRdb to about 2021). In the study overall: AZD1222 recipients given second doses at about 4 weeks or at about 12 weeks were pooled, since spike-specific TCR depth and breadth were not found to differ between the two schedules. A total of 233 trial participants underwent TCR sequencing, of whom about 210 had received two doses of AZD1222 and about 25 had received two doses of the MenACWY control vaccine. Trial participants were enrolled into age subgroups of 18-55, 56-69 and 70-plus years, which contained approximately 150, 30 and 60 TCR-sequenced participants, respectively.

As for this clone: No antigen is known for it. Within one base of it there is no much larger clone, and no base qualities were kept.

Explained via the paper, the time point label denotes: baseline before first vaccination. Vaccinee samples came from UK trials COV001 and COV002, including a single-blind randomized controlled phase 2/3 trial of AZD1222 (ChAdOx1 nCoV-19) in healthy adults. For TCRbeta chain sequencing, PBMC samples were collected from trial participants at day 0 and at day 28 after the second dose. Beyond this particular receptor, the publication reports: Epitopes outside the regions mutated in the B.1.351 and B.1.1.7 variants were reportedly recognized by nearly half of the unique spike-specific TCRs. Vaccine-associated CD4 TCRs spanned the whole spike protein, with dominant responses in regions 160-218 and 743-854. Because no day 14 peak-response samples were available, repertoires were characterized only after the peak T cell response. Only 5 to 7 AZD1222 recipients were SARS-CoV-2 seropositive at baseline, limiting conclusions about previously exposed vaccinees. Participants were mostly white British and included more females than males, and it was suggested by the authors that clonal diversity may have been underestimated. In the small 56-69-year group, the increase in depth fell short of significance, most likely because of low power. A significant rise in spike-specific TCR breadth and depth was observed after two AZD1222 doses relative to day 0 and relative to MenACWY recipients.

The CDR3 regions of human TCRbeta chains were analyzed by immunosequencing. The authors processed their data as follows. Repertoire TCRs were checked for matches against a reference library of SARS-CoV-2-specific TCRs that had been generated using the MIRA antigen-specificity platform. Breadth was defined as the fraction of unique TCRs that were SARS-CoV-2-associated. Depth was defined as the fraction of total T cells that were SARS-CoV-2-associated. Using the MIRA data, each spike-specific TCR was mapped to the spike region that the TCR reacts to and placed in a CD4 or CD8 class. Log10-transformed breadth and depth values were compared by one-way ANOVA with Sidak's multiple comparisons tests. Imported from immuneACCESS, the table was reduced by TCRdb to in-frame sequences with V and J called. These copies leave out some clones; in studies compared against another copy, an unresolved V gene accounts for under half, and the cause of the remainder is not known. V and J calls and clone size are as listed in that table; D and trimming were resolved from the DNA. The sample table contains more than 95,000 clones; only one count was recorded for 93% of them. The ten largest clones capture less than 6.5% of the sample.

The germline V gene (reference sequence) yields GTSNPN for CDR1 and SVGIG for CDR2. Spanning cysteine to phenylalanine, the CDR3 consists of 15 amino acids. Just CDR3 DNA is preserved here, 45 bases in frame from base 1. V is cut by 1 base and J by 3 bases, and the space between the germline ends is 16 bases. This sequence uses TRBV30 and TRBJ2-7; the D region may be TRBD1 or TRBD2, each matching 5 bases equally. This receptor was taken from an adult in good health. This material consisted of peripheral blood, taken on day 0 of AZD1222 vaccination. The DNA sequence is as follows: TGTGCCTGGAGTGCGGGGCCTAACAGCAACTACGAGCAGTACTTC. It codes for CAWSAGPNSNYEQYF.